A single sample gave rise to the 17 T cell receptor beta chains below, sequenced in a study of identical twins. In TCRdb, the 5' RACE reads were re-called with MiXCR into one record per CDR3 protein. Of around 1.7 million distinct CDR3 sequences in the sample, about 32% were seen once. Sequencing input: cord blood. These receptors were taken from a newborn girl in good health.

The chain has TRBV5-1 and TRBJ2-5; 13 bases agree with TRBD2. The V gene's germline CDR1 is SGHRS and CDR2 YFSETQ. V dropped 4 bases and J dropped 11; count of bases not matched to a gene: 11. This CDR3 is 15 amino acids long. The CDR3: CASSTSGGAGNEQYF. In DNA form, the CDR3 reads TGCGCCAGCAGCACTAGCGGGGGGGCCGGGAATGAGCAGTACTTC.

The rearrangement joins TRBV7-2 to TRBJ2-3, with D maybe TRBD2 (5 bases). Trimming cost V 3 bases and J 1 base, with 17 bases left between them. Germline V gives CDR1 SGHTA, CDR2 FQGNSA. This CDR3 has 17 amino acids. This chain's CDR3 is CASSLALADPGTDTQYF. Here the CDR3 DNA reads TGTGCCAGCAGCTTGGCTCTAGCTGACCCTGGCACAGATACGCAGTATTTT.

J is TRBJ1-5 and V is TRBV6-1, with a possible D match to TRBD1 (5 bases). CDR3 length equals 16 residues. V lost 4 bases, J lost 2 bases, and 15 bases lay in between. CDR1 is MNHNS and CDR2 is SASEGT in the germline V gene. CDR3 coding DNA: TGTGCCAGCAGTGCCTGGGGGGAAGGGGGCAATCAGCCCCAGCATTTT. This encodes CASSAWGEGGNQPQHF.

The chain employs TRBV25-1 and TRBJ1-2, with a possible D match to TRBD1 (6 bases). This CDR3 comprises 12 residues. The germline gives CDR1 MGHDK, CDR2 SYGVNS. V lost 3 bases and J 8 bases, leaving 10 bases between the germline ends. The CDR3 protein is CASSDPGVGYTF. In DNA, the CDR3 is TGTGCCAGCAGTGACCCAGGGGTGGGCTACACCTTC.

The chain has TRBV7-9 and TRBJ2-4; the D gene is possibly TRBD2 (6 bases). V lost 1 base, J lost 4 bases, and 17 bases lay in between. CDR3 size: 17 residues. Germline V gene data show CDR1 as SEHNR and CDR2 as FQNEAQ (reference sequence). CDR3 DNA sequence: TGTGCCAGCAGCTTAGTCATGAGACGGGGGAGAAAAAACATTCAGTACTTC. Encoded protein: CASSLVMRRGRKNIQYF. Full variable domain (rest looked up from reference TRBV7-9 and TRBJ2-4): DTGVSQNPRHKITKRGQNVTFRCDPISEHNRLYWYRQTLGQGPEFLTYFQNEAQLEKSRLLSDRFSAERPKGSFSTLEIQRTEQGDSAMYLCASSLVMRRGRKNIQYFGAGTRLSVL.

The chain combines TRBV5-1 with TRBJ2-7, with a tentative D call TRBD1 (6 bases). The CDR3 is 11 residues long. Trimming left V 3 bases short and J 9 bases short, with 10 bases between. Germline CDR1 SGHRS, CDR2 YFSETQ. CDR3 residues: CASSYADRQYF. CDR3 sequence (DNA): TGCGCCAGCAGCTACGCGGACAGGCAGTACTTC.

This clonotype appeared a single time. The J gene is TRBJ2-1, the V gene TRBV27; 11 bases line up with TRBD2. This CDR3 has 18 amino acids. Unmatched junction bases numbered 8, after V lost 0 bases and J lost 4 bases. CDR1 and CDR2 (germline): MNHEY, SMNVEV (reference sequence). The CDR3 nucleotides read TGTGCCAGCAGTTTATCCTTTCTTAGCGGGGGGGAATACAATGAGCAGTTCTTC. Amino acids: CASSLSFLSGGEYNEQFF.

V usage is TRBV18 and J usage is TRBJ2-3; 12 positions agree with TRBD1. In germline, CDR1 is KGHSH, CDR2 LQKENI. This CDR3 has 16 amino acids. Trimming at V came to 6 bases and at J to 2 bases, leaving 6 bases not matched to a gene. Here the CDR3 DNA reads TGTGCCAGCTCGCCCGGGACAGGGGGCATCACAGATACGCAGTATTTT. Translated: CASSPGTGGITDTQYF.

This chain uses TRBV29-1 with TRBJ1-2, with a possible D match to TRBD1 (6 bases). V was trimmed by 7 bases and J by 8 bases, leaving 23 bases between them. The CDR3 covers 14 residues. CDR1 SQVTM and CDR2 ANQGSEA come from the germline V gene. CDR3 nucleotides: TGCAGCGCGACTTGGGGGCAGGGAAAGGGAGGCTACACCTTC. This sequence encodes CSATWGQGKGGYTF.

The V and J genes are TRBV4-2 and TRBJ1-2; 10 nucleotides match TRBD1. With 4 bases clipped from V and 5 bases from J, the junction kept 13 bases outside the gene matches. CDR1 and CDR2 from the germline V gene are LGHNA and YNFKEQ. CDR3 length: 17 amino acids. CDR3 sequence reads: CASSLVRDRGWGYGYTF. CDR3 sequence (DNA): TGTGCCAGCAGCCTAGTCCGGGACAGGGGATGGGGGTATGGCTACACCTTC.

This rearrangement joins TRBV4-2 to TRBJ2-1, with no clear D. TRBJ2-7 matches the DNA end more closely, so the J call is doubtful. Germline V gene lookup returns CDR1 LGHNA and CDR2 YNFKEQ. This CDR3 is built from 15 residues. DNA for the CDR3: TGTGCCAGCACCTCCACGGGTGGGTCCTACAATGAGCAGTACTTC. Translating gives CASTSTGGSYNEQYF.

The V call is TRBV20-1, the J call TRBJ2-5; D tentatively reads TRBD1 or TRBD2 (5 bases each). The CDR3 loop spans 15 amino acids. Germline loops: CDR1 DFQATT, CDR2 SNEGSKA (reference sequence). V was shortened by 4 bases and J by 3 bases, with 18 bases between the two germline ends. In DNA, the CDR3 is TGCAGTGCTATACCGGGACCAACTAGGAAAGAGACCCAGTACTTC. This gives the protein CSAIPGPTRKETQYF.

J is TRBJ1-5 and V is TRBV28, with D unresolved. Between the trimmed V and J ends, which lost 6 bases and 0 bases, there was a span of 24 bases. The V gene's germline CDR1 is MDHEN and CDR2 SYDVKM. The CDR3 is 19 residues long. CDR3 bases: TGTGCCAGCAGCCAATACGTAAACCGGGTCTCTTATAGCAATCAGCCCCAGCATTTT. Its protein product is CASSQYVNRVSYSNQPQHF.

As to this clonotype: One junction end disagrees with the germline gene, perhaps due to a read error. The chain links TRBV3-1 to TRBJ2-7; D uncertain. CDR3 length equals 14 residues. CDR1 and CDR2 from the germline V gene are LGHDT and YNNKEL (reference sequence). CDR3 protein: CASTQVGRAYEQYF. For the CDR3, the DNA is TGTGCCAGCACCCAAGTCGGCCGAGCGTACGAGCAGTACTTC.

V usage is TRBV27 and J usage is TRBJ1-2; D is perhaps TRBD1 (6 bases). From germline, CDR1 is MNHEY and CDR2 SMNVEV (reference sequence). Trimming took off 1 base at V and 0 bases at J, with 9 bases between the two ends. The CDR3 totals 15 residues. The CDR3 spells CASSLYRAANYGYTF. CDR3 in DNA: TGTGCCAGCAGTTTATACAGGGCGGCTAACTATGGCTACACCTTC.

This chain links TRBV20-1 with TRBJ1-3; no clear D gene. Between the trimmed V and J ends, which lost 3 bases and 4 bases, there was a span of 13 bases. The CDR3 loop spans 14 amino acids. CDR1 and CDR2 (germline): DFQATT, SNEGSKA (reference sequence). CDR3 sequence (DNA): TGCAGTGCTAGCCCCCAAAAGATCGGAAACACCATATATTTT. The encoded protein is CSASPQKIGNTIYF.

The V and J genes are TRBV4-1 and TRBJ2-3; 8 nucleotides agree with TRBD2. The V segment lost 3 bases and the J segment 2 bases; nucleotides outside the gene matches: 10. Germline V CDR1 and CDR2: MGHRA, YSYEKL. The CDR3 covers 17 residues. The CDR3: CASSHHPAGVNTDTQYF. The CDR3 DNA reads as TGCGCCAGCAGCCACCATCCAGCGGGAGTTAACACAGATACGCAGTATTTT.